This T cell receptor beta chain was observed in a study of human T cells and chemical hapten exposure. Study-level points and caveats: Versus controls, expanded TCRs had significantly more large CDR3 similarity clusters.

Germline values: CDR1 SGHTA, CDR2 FQGTGA. Deletions cut 2 bases from V and 14 bases from J, with 4 bases between. This CDR3 contains 9 residues. Stated time point: patch test 3, about 24 weeks after DPC sensitization. As for treatment: therapeutic diphenylcyclopropenone sensitization with weekly scalp DPC. Using its own MiXCR run on the RACE reads, TCRdb lists one record per CDR3 protein. The table has 80,000 to 100,000 distinct CDR3 sequences, about 28% seen once. This clonotype was observed a handful of times. The antigen is undetermined. Sequenced material: whole blood, taken in connection with sensitization to the hapten diphenylcyclopropenone (DPC). V is TRBV7-3 and J is TRBJ2-1; D is undetermined. The receptor was isolated from a man aged 35-49 years with alopecia areata. Some clones in this sample may be carry-over from other donors' samples. CDR3 sequence: CASSLEEFF. CDR3 nucleotides: TGTGCCAGCAGCTTAGAGGAGTTCTTC.